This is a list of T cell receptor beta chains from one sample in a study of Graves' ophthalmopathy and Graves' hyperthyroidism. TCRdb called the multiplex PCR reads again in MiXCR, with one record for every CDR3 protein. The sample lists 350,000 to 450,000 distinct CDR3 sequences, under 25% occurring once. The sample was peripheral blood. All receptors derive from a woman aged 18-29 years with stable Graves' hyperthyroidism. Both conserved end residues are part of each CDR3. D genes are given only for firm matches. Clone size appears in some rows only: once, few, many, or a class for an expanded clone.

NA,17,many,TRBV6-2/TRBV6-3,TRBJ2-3,TGTGCCAGCAGCGTCGGCGGGGGCGGGAGTGGTAGAGATACGCAGTATTTT,CASSVGGGGSGRDTQYF
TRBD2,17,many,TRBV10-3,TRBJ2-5,TGTGCCATCAGTGGTTCTAGCGGGACCACAGGGTTAGAGACCCAGTACTTC,CAISGSSGTTGLETQYF
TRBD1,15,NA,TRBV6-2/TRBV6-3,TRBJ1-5,TGTGCCAGCAGTTCGACAGGGATCTCTAATCAGCCCCAGCATTTT,CASSSTGISNQPQHF
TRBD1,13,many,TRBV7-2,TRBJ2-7,TGTGCCAGCAGCTTAGCGACAGGGGGAACGCAGTACTTC,CASSLATGGTQYF
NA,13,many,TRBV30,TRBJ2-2,TGTGCCTGGAGTGGCTACAGCACCGGGGAGCTGTTTTTT,CAWSGYSTGELFF
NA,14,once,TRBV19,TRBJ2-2,TGTGCCAGTAGTTCGATAGGCGGGACCGGGGAGCTGTTTTTT,CASSSIGGTGELFF
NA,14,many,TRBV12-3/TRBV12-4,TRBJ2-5,TGTGCCAGCAGTATGACGGACTATCAAGAGACCCAGTACTTC,CASSMTDYQETQYF
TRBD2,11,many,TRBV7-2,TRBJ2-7,TGTGCCAGCCTACGGGGGGTCGAGCAGTACTTC,CASLRGVEQYF
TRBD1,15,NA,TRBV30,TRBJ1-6,TGTGCCTGGAGTGTAGAGACAGGGGGCAATTCACCCCTCCACTTT,CAWSVETGGNSPLHF
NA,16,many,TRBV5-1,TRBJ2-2,TGCGCCAGCAGCCCAGAACTTACGGGAGTCCTTGAGGAGCTGTTTTTT,CASSPELTGVLEELFF
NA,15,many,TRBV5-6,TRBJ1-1,TGTGCCAGCAGCTTGACAGGGTCGGTGAGAACTGAAGCTTTCTTT,CASSLTGSVRTEAFF
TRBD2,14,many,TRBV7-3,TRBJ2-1,TGTGCCAGCAGCTCAAAAGGACTAGTTGGTGAGCAGTTCTTC,CASSSKGLVGEQFF
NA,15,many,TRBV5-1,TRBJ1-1,TGCGCCAGCAGCCCGGGGGCCAGGGGAGTGGCTGAAGCTTTCTTT,CASSPGARGVAEAFF
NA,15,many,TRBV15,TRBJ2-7,TGTGCCACCAGCAGGGACAGAGGGCTATTCTACGAGCAGTACTTC,CATSRDRGLFYEQYF
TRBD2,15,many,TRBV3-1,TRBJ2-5,TGTGCCAGCAGCCAACGGACTAGCGGCCAAGAGACCCAGTACTTC,CASSQRTSGQETQYF
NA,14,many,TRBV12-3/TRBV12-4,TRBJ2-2,TGTGCCTCCCAGAAGTACCGGAACACCGGGGAGCTGTTTTTT,CASQKYRNTGELFF
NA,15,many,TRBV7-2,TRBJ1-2,TGTGCCAGCAGCTCTCAACGCACTGGGGGCTATGGCTACACCTTC,CASSSQRTGGYGYTF
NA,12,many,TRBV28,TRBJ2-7,TGTGCCAGCAGTTCCGACCGCTACGAGCAGTACTTC,CASSSDRYEQYF
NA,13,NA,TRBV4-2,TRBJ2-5,TGTGCCAGCAGCCAAAAAACCGAAGAGACCCAGTACTTC,CASSQKTEETQYF
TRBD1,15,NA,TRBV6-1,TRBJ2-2,TGTGCCAGCAGCCTACAGGGGAGAGTAGCCGGGGAGCTGTTTTTT,CASSLQGRVAGELFF
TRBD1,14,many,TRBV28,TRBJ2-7,TGTGCCAGCAGGATAACGACAGGGTCCTACGAGCAGTACTTC,CASRITTGSYEQYF
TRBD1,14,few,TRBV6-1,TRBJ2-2,TGTGCCAGCATCCAGGGGGTAAACACCGGGGAGCTGTTTTTT,CASIQGVNTGELFF
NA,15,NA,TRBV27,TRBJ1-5,TGTGCCAGCAGTTTATCCAGGGACGGCATAGGGCCCCAGCATTTT,CASSLSRDGIGPQHF
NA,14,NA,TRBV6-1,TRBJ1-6,TGTGCCAGCAGCTCTGGACATTTACAACCACCCCTCCACTTT,CASSSGHLQPPLHF
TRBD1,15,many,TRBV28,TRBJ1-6,TGTGCCAGCAGTTTACCCGGGACAGCCAATTCACCCCTCCACTTT,CASSLPGTANSPLHF
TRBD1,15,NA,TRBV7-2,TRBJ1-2,TGTGCCAGCAGCCCCGCAGGGGGTTCCTTCGATGGCTACACCTTC,CASSPAGGSFDGYTF
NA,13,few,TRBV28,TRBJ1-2,TGTGCCAGGATACCGATTGGGGGCTATGGCTACACCTTC,CARIPIGGYGYTF
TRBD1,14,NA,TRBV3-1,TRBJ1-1,TGTGCCAGCAGCCAAGCCACAGGGGCCACTGAAGCTTTCTTT,CASSQATGATEAFF
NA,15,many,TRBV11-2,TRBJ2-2,TGTGCCAGCAGCTTAGACTCTTTGAAGGCCGGGGAGCTGTTTTTT,CASSLDSLKAGELFF
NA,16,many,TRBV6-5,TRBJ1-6,TGTGCCAGCAGATACGAGGCAGGATCCTATAATTCACCCCTCCACTTT,CASRYEAGSYNSPLHF
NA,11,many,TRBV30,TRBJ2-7,TGTGCCTGGGGACAGTCCTACGAGCAGTACTTC,CAWGQSYEQYF
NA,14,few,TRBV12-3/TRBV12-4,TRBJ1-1,TGTGCCAGCAGCCCGTTCAAGGGTAGCACTGAAGCTTTCTTT,CASSPFKGSTEAFF
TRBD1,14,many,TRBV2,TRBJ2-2,TGTGCCAGCAGGTGGGACAGGGGCACCGGGGAGCTGTTTTTT,CASRWDRGTGELFF
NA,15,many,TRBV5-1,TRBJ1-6,TGCGCCAGCAGCTTGGGCTACAGAGGAAATTCACCCCTCCACTTT,CASSLGYRGNSPLHF
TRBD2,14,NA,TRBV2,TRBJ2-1,TGTGCCAGCAGGCGTCTAGCGGCGACCAATGAGCAGTTCTTC,CASRRLAATNEQFF
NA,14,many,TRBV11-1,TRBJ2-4,TGTGCCAGCAGCTTAGGGGGGATTTGGGACATTCAGTACTTC,CASSLGGIWDIQYF
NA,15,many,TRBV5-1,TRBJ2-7,TGCGCCAGCAGCTTGCGTCCGGTTCAGAGCTACGAGCAGTACTTC,CASSLRPVQSYEQYF
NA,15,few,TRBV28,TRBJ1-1,TGTGCCAGCAGTTTAGGGGGTGCCATGAACACTGAAGCTTTCTTT,CASSLGGAMNTEAFF
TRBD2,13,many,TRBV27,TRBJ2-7,TGTGCCAGCAGTGCACTAGCGGGAGGCGAGCAGTACTTC,CASSALAGGEQYF
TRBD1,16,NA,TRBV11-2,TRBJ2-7,TGTGCCAGCAGCGGGGGACAGCTAAATTTGGCCTACGAGCAGTACTTC,CASSGGQLNLAYEQYF
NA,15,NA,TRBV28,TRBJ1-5,TGTGCCAGCAGTTTAGCCCGACGGGCCAATCAGCCCCAGCATTTT,CASSLARRANQPQHF
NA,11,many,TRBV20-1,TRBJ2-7,TGCAGTGCTAGCGGGAGAAACGAGCAGTACTTC,CSASGRNEQYF
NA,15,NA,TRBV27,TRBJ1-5,TGTGCCAGCAGTTATGAGGGGAGGAGCAATCAGCCCCAGCATTTT,CASSYEGRSNQPQHF
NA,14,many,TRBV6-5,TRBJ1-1,TGTGCCAGCAGTTACCCTTCGGGCGACACTGAAGCTTTCTTT,CASSYPSGDTEAFF
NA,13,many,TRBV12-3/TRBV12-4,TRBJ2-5,TGTGCCAGCAGTTTAGCGGGAGGCGAGACCCAGTACTTC,CASSLAGGETQYF
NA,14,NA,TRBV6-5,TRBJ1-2,TGTGCCAGCAGTTACTCTCAGTCCCGCTATGGCTACACCTTC,CASSYSQSRYGYTF